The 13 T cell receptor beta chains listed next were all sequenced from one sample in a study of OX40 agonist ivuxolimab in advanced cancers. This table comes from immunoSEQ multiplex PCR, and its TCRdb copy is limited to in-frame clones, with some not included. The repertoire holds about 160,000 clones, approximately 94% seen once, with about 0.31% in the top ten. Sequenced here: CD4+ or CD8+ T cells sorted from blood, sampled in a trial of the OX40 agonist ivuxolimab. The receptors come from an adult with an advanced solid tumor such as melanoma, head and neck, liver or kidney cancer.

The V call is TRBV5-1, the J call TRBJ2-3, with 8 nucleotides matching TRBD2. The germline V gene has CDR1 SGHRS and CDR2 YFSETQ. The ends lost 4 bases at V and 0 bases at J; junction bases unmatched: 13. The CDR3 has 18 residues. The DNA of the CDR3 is TGCGCCAGCAGCCGAACTCAATTTAGCGGGGCAAGCACAGATACGCAGTATTTT. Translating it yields CASSRTQFSGASTDTQYF.

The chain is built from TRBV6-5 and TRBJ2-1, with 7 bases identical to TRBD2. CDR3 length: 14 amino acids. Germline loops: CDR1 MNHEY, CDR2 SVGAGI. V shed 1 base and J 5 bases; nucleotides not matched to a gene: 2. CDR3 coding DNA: TGTGCCAGCAGTTACTTGCGGGAGCACAATGAGCAGTTCTTC. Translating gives CASSYLREHNEQFF.

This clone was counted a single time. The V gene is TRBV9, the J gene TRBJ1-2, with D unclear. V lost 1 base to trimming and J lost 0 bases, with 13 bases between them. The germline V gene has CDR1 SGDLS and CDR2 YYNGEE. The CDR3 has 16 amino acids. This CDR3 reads CASSVSAGNSNYGYTF. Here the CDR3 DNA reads TGTGCCAGCAGCGTATCAGCGGGGAACTCTAACTATGGCTACACCTTC. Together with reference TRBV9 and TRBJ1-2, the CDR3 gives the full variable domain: DSGVTQTPKHLITATGQRVTLRCSPRSGDLSVYWYQQSLDQGLQFLIQYYNGEERAKGNILERFSAQQFPDLHSELNLSSLELGDSALYFCASSVSAGNSNYGYTFGSGTRLTVV.

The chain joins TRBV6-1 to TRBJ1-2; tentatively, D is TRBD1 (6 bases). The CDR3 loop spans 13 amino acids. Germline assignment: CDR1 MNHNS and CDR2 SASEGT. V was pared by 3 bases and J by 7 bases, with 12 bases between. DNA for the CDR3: TGTGCCAGCAGTGACTTGGGGGCTAGTGGCTACACCTTC. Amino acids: CASSDLGASGYTF.

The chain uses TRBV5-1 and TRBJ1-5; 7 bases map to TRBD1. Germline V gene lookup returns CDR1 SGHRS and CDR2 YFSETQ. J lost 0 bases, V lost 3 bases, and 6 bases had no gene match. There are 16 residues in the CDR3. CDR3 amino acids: CASSWGTGDSNQPQHF. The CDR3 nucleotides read TGCGCCAGCAGCTGGGGTACAGGGGATAGCAATCAGCCCCAGCATTTT.

CDR3 nucleotides: TGTGCCAGCAGCTACAATAGCGGGGGGTTTAGCACAGATACGCAGTATTTT. Translation: CASSYNSGGFSTDTQYF. J is TRBJ2-3 and V is TRBV7-2, with 10 bases aligning to TRBD2. V lost 4 bases to trimming and J lost 0 bases; unmatched junction nucleotides: 7. There are 17 residues in the CDR3. Germline V gene data show CDR1 as SGHTA and CDR2 as FQGNSA.

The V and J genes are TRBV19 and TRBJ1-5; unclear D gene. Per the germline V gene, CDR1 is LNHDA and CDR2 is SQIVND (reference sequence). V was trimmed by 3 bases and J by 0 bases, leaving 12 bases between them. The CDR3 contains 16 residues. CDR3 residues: CASSIGDINSNQPQHF. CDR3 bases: TGTGCCAGTAGTATTGGCGATATCAATAGCAATCAGCCCCAGCATTTT.

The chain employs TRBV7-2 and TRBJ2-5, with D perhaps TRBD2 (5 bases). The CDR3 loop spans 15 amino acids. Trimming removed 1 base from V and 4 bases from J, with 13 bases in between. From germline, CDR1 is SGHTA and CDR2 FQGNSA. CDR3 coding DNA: TGTGCCAGCAGCTTAGGACGGGGAGCTGGAGAGACCCAGTACTTC. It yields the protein CASSLGRGAGETQYF.

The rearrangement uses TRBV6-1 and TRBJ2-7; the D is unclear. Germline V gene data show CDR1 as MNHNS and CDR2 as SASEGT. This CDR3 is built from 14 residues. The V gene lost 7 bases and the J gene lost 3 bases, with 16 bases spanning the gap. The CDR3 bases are TGTGCCAGCACCCGACCATACGGGCTCTACGAGCAGTACTTC. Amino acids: CASTRPYGLYEQYF.

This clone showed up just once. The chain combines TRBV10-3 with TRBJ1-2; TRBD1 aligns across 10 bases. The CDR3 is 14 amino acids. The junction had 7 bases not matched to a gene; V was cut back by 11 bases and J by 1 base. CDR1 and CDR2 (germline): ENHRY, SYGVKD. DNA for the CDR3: TGTGCCGTTGGCCGGGACAGGGGTAACTATGGCTACACCTTC. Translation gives CAVGRDRGNYGYTF.

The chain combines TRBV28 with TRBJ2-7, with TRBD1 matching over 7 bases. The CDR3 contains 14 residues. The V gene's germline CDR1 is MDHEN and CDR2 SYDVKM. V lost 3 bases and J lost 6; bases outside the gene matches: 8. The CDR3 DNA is TGTGCCAGCAGTTTTATAGCGCCAGGGGGCGAGCAGTACTTC. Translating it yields CASSFIAPGGEQYF. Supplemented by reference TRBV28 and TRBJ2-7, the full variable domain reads DVKVTQSSRYLVKRTGEKVFLECVQDMDHENMFWYRQDPGLGLRLIYFSYDVKMKEKGDIPEGYSVSREKKERFSLILESASTNQTSMYLCASSFIAPGGEQYFGPGTRLTVT.

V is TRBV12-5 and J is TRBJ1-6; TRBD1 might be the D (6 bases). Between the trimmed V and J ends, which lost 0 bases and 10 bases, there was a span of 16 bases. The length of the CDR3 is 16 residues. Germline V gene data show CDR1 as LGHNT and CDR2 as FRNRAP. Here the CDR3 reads CASGLVLEGGRSPLHF. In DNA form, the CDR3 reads TGTGCTAGTGGTTTGGTACTGGAAGGGGGACGCTCACCCCTCCACTTT.

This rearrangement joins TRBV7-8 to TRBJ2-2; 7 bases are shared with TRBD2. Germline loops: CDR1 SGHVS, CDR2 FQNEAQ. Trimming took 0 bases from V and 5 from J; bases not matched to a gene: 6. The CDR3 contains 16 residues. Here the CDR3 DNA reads TGTGCCAGCAGCTTAGCGTTCTCCGGGAGGACCGGGGAGCTGTTTTTT. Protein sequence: CASSLAFSGRTGELFF. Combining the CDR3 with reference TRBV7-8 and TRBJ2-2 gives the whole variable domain GAGVSQSPRYKVAKRGQDVALRCDPISGHVSLFWYQQALGQGPEFLTYFQNEAQLDKSGLPSDRFFAERPEGSVSTLKIQRTQQEDSAVYLCASSLAFSGRTGELFFGEGSRLTVL.